A single TCR beta chain is shown here with its context. Its target is unknown. TCRdb's copy holds only in-frame clones and misses some; the assay was immunoSEQ multiplex PCR. The sample lists 500,000 or so clones, approximately 89% seen once, with about 2.7% in the top ten. The sample is drawn from a study of Ad26.COV2.S vaccination and SARS-CoV-2 variants. Whole-study results and caveats: Participants given vaccine showed non-spike TCR breadth similar to that of placebo recipients.

Documented treatment: approximately 18 received Ad26.COV2.S at low or high dose, single or two shots; about 5 received placebo; per-sample allocation not given. All samples were drawn on day 63, counting from the first vaccine or placebo injection. This TCR came from a person between 18 and 59 years old who received the Ad26.COV2.S COVID-19 vaccine or a placebo. Source: peripheral blood, taken in a trial of Ad26.COV2.S vaccine versus placebo.

The CDR3 sequence: CASSLRGGAPDTQYF. The CDR3 DNA is TGTGCCAGCAGCTTACGTGGAGGGGCCCCAGATACGCAGTATTTT. The chain is built from TRBV7-3 and TRBJ2-3; the D gene is possibly TRBD2 (6 bases). Trimming pared 2 bases from V and 4 bases from J, leaving 13 bases between. The CDR3 runs 15 residues. Germline values: CDR1 SGHTA, CDR2 FQGTGA.